This T cell receptor (beta chain) was found in a study of shared clonotypes between healthy human individuals. Evenly divided among several immunoSEQ plates was the genomic DNA of each subset. TCRdb's copy holds only in-frame clones and misses some; the assay was immunoSEQ multiplex PCR. The table lists some 1.4 million clones, roughly 96% of them singletons. The table lists this clone with a count of one. The V gene end was trimmed by 0 bases and the J gene end by 5 bases; junction bases not matched to a gene: 11. Germline CDR1 reads SGHRS; CDR2 reads YFSETQ. The CDR3 has 18 amino acids. This TCR derives from a man aged 25 to 40 in good health. The V call is TRBV5-1, the J call TRBJ2-2; 9 positions agree with TRBD1. Sequenced input: naive CD4+ T cells sorted from blood. Subset: CD45RA+ positively selected. DNA for the CDR3: TGCGCCAGCAGCTTGGGGACAGGGGTCAGTAAATGGACCGGGGAGCTGTTTTTT. This encodes CASSLGTGVSKWTGELFF.